This T cell receptor beta chain was observed in a study of human T cells and chemical hapten exposure. Notes on this clonotype: Its antigen is not identified.

Germline V gene lookup returns CDR1 MNHEY and CDR2 SVGAGI. Deletions cut 6 bases from V and 4 bases from J, with 12 bases between. The CDR3 is made up of 13 amino acids. The study, taken as a whole, reports: Expanded TCRs clustered into significantly more large CDR3 similarity groups than controls, the analysis revealed.

TCRdb itself ran the RACE reads through MiXCR, one entry per CDR3 protein. The sample consists of 350,000 to 450,000 distinct CDR3 sequences, 5% to 6.5% of them appearing once. The time point here: pre-sensitization, week 0. Stated treatment: therapeutic diphenylcyclopropenone sensitization with weekly scalp DPC. Non-pregnant alopecia patients aged 18 to 70, suitable for DPC therapy. Total RNA was extracted from unfractionated whole blood. The chain uses TRBV6-5 and TRBJ1-1, with D possibly TRBD1 on 6 matching bases. Source: whole blood, taken in connection with sensitization to the hapten diphenylcyclopropenone (DPC). This TCR came from a woman between 50 and 59 years old with alopecia areata. Some clones in this sample may be carry-over from other donors' samples. In nucleotides, the CDR3 is TGTGCCAGCAGAACAAGACAGGTCACTGAAGCTTTCTTT. Translation: CASRTRQVTEAFF.